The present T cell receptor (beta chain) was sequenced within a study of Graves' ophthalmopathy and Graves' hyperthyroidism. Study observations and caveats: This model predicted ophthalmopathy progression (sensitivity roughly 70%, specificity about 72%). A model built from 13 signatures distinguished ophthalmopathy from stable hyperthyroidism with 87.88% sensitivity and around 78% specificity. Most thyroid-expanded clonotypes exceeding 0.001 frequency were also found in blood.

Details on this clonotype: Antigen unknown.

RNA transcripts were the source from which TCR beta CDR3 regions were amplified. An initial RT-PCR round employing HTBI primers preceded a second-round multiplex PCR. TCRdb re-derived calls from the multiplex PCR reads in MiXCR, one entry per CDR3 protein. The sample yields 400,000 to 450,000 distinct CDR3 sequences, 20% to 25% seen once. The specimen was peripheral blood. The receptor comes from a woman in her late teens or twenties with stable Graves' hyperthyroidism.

Here the CDR3 reads CASSSSLAGGIGYEQYF. DNA for the CDR3: TGTGCCAGCAGTTCCTCCTTAGCGGGGGGGATCGGGTACGAGCAGTACTTC. The chain is built from TRBV6-2 or TRBV6-3 and TRBJ2-7, with 11 positions matching TRBD2. With V trimmed by 4 bases and J by 4 bases, 12 bases remained unmatched. Germline-derived CDR1 and CDR2 are MNHEY and SVGEGT. The CDR3 length is 17 residues.